The 27 T cell receptor beta chains listed next were all sequenced from one sample in a study of beta chain features in type 1 diabetes. General observations from the study: Moderate but significant shortening of TCRB CDR3s was recorded in all four CD4+ subsets from Type 1 diabetes patients.

All of the isolated RNA was reverse transcribed, so expressed TCRB transcripts were sequenced. The assay was immunoSEQ multiplex PCR, and TCRdb's table has in-frame clones only and misses some. The sample holds about 650,000 clones, roughly an eighth seen once. Which antigens these TCRs recognize remains unknown. The sequenced material came from naive CD4+ T cells from blood. These receptor sequences come from a young man with type 1 diabetes.

This rearrangement joins TRBV2 to TRBJ1-6; a possible D gene is TRBD1 (6 bases). The length of the CDR3 is 16 residues. Germline CDR1 is SNHLY and CDR2 is FYNNEI. The V end lost 7 bases, the J end lost 9 bases, and 22 bases lay between the germline ends. The CDR3 region has the DNA TGTGCCAGCACCCTGGACAGCGGGGTTTTAGGTTCACCCCTCCACTTT. It encodes CASTLDSGVLGSPLHF.

There are a few counts of this clone. This rearrangement joins TRBV7-9 to TRBJ2-7; the D is unclear. The CDR3 totals 13 residues. V was pared by 5 bases and J by 3 bases, with 11 bases between. Germline V gene sequence: CDR1 SEHNR, CDR2 FQNEAQ (reference sequence). The CDR3, as DNA: TGTGCCAGCAGCCCCTCCGCCGTCTACGAGCAGTACTTC. Translating it yields CASSPSAVYEQYF.

Only a few counts were recorded for this clone. The CDR3 DNA reads as TGCAGCGTTTCCCGGGACAGGGTCGGACAGCCCCAGCATTTT. This encodes CSVSRDRVGQPQHF. The chain has TRBV29-1 and TRBJ1-5; TRBD1 aligns across 9 bases. The CDR3 loop spans 14 amino acids. In germline, CDR1 is SQVTM, CDR2 ANQGSEA. V gave up 5 bases and J gave up 7 bases; unmatched junction bases: 9.

This chain joins TRBV9 and TRBJ2-3, with unresolved D. The CDR3 covers 14 residues. Germline V gene sequence: CDR1 SGDLS, CDR2 YYNGEE. Trimming took 2 bases from V and 5 from J, leaving 12 bases between them. This CDR3 reads CASSVTTGRDTQYF. The CDR3 DNA sequence: TGTGCCAGCAGCGTGACGACTGGCAGAGATACGCAGTATTTT.

In this sample, this clone turned up a few times. The J gene is TRBJ2-2, the V gene TRBV7-2; 8 bases fit TRBD1. Trimming removed 5 bases from V and 0 bases from J; junction bases left unmatched: 5. Germline V gives CDR1 SGHTA, CDR2 FQGNSA. The CDR3 loop spans 16 amino acids. CDR3 DNA: TGTGCCAGCAGCCCAATGGGACAGGCGAACACCGGGGAGCTGTTTTTT. Translating it yields CASSPMGQANTGELFF.

This chain joins TRBV27 and TRBJ2-7, with TRBD1 matching over 11 bases. J gave up 5 bases and V 6 bases, and 3 bases lay outside the gene matches. From germline, CDR1 is MNHEY and CDR2 SMNVEV (reference sequence). This CDR3 is built from 13 residues. In DNA, the CDR3 is TGTGCCAGCAGGAGGACAGGGGGCGACGAGCAGTACTTC. Protein sequence: CASRRTGGDEQYF.

The chain combines TRBV6-5 with TRBJ2-6; D unresolved. The CDR3 loop spans 15 amino acids. V was cut by 6 bases and J by 2 bases, with 11 bases left in between. Looked up from germline, CDR1 is MNHEY and CDR2 is SVGAGI. As DNA, the CDR3 is TGTGCCAGCAGCCCTAGGCCTGCTGGGGCCAACGTCCTGACTTTC. Translated, it gives CASSPRPAGANVLTF.

The chain has TRBV7-9 and TRBJ2-2; D call uncertain. The germline V gene encodes CDR1 SEHNR and CDR2 FQNEAQ (reference sequence). This CDR3 is 15 amino acids long. V gave up 7 bases and J gave up 2 bases, with 14 bases separating them. Here the CDR3 DNA reads TGTGCCAGCAATCCGGGTCTAACTAACACCGGGGAGCTGTTTTTT. This gives the protein CASNPGLTNTGELFF.

This clone was detected a few times. The chain links TRBV5-1 to TRBJ2-1; 9 positions match TRBD1. J gave up 8 bases and V 0 bases, and 6 bases lay outside the gene matches. CDR3 size: 15 residues. In germline, CDR1 is SGHRS, CDR2 YFSETQ. The CDR3 DNA reads as TGCGCCAGCAGCTTGGGGGACAGGGAGGACGATGAGCAGTTCTTC. Its translation: CASSLGDREDDEQFF.

This clone was counted between two and nine times. The rearrangement joins TRBV7-2 to TRBJ1-4, with 8 bases matching TRBD1. Looked up from germline, CDR1 is SGHTA and CDR2 is FQGNSA. The CDR3 spans 14 residues. V lost 5 bases to trimming and J lost 7 bases; unmatched junction nucleotides: 6. The CDR3 region is CASSRDRGVEKLFF. CDR3 sequence (DNA): TGTGCCAGCAGCCGAGACAGGGGCGTTGAAAAACTGTTTTTT.

This clone came up a few times. This chain links TRBV4-2 with TRBJ2-5; 7 nucleotides align to TRBD1. Germline assignment: CDR1 LGHNA and CDR2 YNFKEQ. The CDR3 runs to 15 residues. V lost 2 bases, J lost 5 bases, and 8 bases stayed unmatched. CDR3 sequence reads: CASSQTGVGWETQYF. DNA for the CDR3: TGTGCCAGCAGCCAAACAGGGGTAGGATGGGAGACCCAGTACTTC.

This clone was detected only a few times. V usage is TRBV7-9 and J usage is TRBJ2-2, with 13 bases that match TRBD2. The junction had 8 bases not matched to a gene; V was cut back by 5 bases and J by 8 bases. The CDR3 totals 16 residues. Germline values: CDR1 SEHNR, CDR2 FQNEAQ (reference sequence). CDR3 DNA sequence: TGTGCCAGCAGCCTGGGACTAGCGGGAATATCTGGGGAGCTGTTTTTT. It specifies CASSLGLAGISGELFF.

The V gene is TRBV14, the J gene TRBJ2-1; D remains unclear. The germline CDR1 and CDR2 sequences are SGHDN and FVKESK. V was clipped by 0 bases and J by 9 bases, with 15 bases between them. CDR3 length: 15 amino acids. The CDR3 sequence is CASSQDLALSREQFF. CDR3 nucleotide sequence: TGTGCCAGCAGCCAAGACCTGGCCCTTTCGCGTGAGCAGTTCTTC.

This clone turned up a few times. This sequence joins TRBV7-8 and TRBJ1-5; maybe TRBD1 (6 bases). CDR1 and CDR2 (germline): SGHVS, FQNEAQ. CDR3 size: 16 residues. V lost 4 bases and J 6 bases, leaving 19 bases between the germline ends. CDR3: CASSSPGAAMIQPQHF. CDR3 in DNA: TGTGCCAGCAGCTCTCCAGGGGCCGCGATGATTCAGCCCCAGCATTTT.

This clone was seen a few times. One end of the junction varies from germline; a read error may be responsible. The rearrangement links TRBV30 to TRBJ2-3; no clear D. The germline CDR1 and CDR2 sequences are GTSNPN and SVGIG (reference sequence). The CDR3 has 10 amino acids. The chain's CDR3 is CTWILDTQYF. CDR3 nucleotides: TGTACCTGGATTCTAGATACGCAGTATTTT.

This chain links TRBV6-5 with TRBJ1-6; no firm D call. CDR1 and CDR2 (germline): MNHEY, SVGAGI. The CDR3 sequence is 15 residues long. Trimming left V 0 bases short and J 7 bases short, with 10 bases between. Written as DNA, the CDR3 is TGTGCCAGCAGTTACTCCACACCTGGGAATTCACCCCTCCACTTT. It is translated as CASSYSTPGNSPLHF.

This clone was seen at least ten times. This chain links TRBV14 with TRBJ2-1; maybe TRBD1 (5 bases). The ends were cut back, 4 bases at V and 3 bases at J, with 16 bases in the middle. Germline V lookup: CDR1 SGHDN, CDR2 FVKESK. The CDR3 consists of 16 residues. CDR3 sequence reads: CASSPSRAINYNEQFF. The CDR3 coding sequence is TGTGCCAGCAGCCCCTCCAGGGCCATTAACTACAATGAGCAGTTCTTC.

As for this clone: This may be a read error: a much more frequent sequence differs by one nucleotide. Other DNA sequences within the sample encode an identical CDR3. CDR3 nucleotides: TGTGCCAGCAGCTCCTCCTACGAGCAGTACTTC. Translated, it gives CASSSSYEQYF. The V and J genes are TRBV11-2 and TRBJ2-7; D uncertain. CDR1 is SGHAT, CDR2 FQNNGV, per germline. Trimming left V 4 bases short and J 0 bases short, with 1 base between. The CDR3 contains 11 residues.

This clone showed up just a few times. This chain connects TRBV5-1 to TRBJ1-2, with 9 bases matching TRBD1. Unmatched junction bases numbered 6, after V lost 4 bases and J lost 2 bases. CDR1 and CDR2 (germline): SGHRS, YFSETQ. The CDR3 contains 15 residues. The CDR3 region has the DNA TGCGCCAGCAGCCCCAGGACAGGGGCAAACTATGGCTACACCTTC. It is translated as CASSPRTGANYGYTF.

The chain couples TRBV7-3 to TRBJ1-4; D unresolved. Per the germline V gene, CDR1 is SGHTA and CDR2 is FQGTGA. V lost 5 bases and J 4 bases, leaving 20 bases between the germline ends. CDR3 size: 17 residues. CDR3 loop: CASSPNGRWWVNEKLFF. The CDR3 nucleotides are TGTGCCAGCAGCCCGAACGGGCGTTGGTGGGTTAATGAAAAACTGTTTTTT. Supplemented by reference TRBV7-3 and TRBJ1-4, the full variable domain reads GAGVSQTPSNKVTEKGKYVELRCDPISGHTALYWYRQSLGQGPEFLIYFQGTGAADDSGLPNDRFFAVRPEGSVSTLKIQRTERGDSAVYLCASSPNGRWWVNEKLFFGSGTQLSVL.

The chain carries TRBV4-2 and TRBJ1-1, with 10 nucleotides matching TRBD1. The CDR3 sequence is 15 residues long. V dropped 3 bases and J dropped 5; count of bases not matched to a gene: 6. CDR1 and CDR2 from the germline V gene are LGHNA and YNFKEQ. Written as DNA, the CDR3 is TGTGCCAGCAGCCAGGACAGGGGGAAGGGGACTGAAGCTTTCTTT. This sequence encodes CASSQDRGKGTEAFF.

A few counts support this clone. The rearrangement links TRBV28 to TRBJ2-7, with a possible D match to TRBD2 (6 bases). This CDR3 has 16 amino acids. The V end was cut by 8 bases, the J end by 0 bases, with 20 bases between. The V gene's germline CDR1 is MDHEN and CDR2 SYDVKM. This chain's CDR3 is CASPPHGTGASYEQYF. The CDR3 DNA reads TGTGCCAGCCCTCCCCACGGGACTGGCGCCTCCTACGAGCAGTACTTC.

This clone was found a few times. This chain links TRBV4-3 with TRBJ2-1; 8 bases agree with TRBD2. The germline CDR1 and CDR2 sequences are LGHNA and YSLEER. The CDR3 length is 17 residues. J was trimmed by 4 bases and V by 0 bases; bases with no gene match: 8. CDR3 nucleotide sequence: TGCGCCAGCAGCCAAGATCGTCGGACTAGCTTATACAATGAGCAGTTCTTC. It codes for CASSQDRRTSLYNEQFF.

Concerning this clone: Other DNA sequences within the sample encode an identical CDR3. The V call is TRBV7-2, the J call TRBJ1-4; D might be TRBD1 (5 bases). Deletions cut 5 bases from V and 5 bases from J, with 12 bases between. The CDR3 consists of 14 residues. Per germline, CDR1 SGHTA and CDR2 FQGNSA. The CDR3 protein is CASSPGTVNEKLFF. The CDR3 region has the DNA TGTGCCAGCAGCCCCGGGACGGTGAATGAAAAACTGTTTTTT.

The table lists this clone with a few counts. The DNA for the CDR3 is TGTGCCAGCAGCATACGACCGAACCCACTCCCGTACCAAGAGACCCAGTACTTC. It encodes CASSIRPNPLPYQETQYF. The V and J genes are TRBV7-2 and TRBJ2-5, with unresolved D. The CDR3 totals 18 residues. V was trimmed by 5 bases and J by 0 bases, leaving 22 bases between them. The germline CDR1 and CDR2 sequences are SGHTA and FQGNSA.

The chain employs TRBV7-2 and TRBJ2-7; 14 bases fit TRBD2. Germline loops: CDR1 SGHTA, CDR2 FQGNSA. V dropped 4 bases and J dropped 2; count of bases not matched to a gene: 4. The CDR3 has 16 amino acids. Written as DNA, the CDR3 is TGTGCCAGCAGCTCAGGGACTAGCGGGGGTGCCTACGAGCAGTACTTC. Its protein product is CASSSGTSGGAYEQYF.

This chain links TRBV7-2 with TRBJ2-3, with 9 bases matching TRBD2. With V trimmed by 1 base and J by 1 base, 0 bases remained unmatched. CDR3 length: 15 amino acids. Germline values: CDR1 SGHTA, CDR2 FQGNSA. CDR3 sequence: CASSLGTSGTDTQYF. CDR3 DNA: TGTGCCAGCAGCTTAGGGACTAGCGGCACAGATACGCAGTATTTT.